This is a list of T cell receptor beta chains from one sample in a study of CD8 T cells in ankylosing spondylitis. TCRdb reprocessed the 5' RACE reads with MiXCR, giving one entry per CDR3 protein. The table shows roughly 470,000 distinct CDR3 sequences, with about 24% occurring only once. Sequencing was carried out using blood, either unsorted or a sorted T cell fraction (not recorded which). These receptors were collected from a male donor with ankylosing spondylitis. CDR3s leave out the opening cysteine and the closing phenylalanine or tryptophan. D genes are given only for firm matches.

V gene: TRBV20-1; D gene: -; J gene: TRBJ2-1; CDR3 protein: RPGNGREGRNEQF
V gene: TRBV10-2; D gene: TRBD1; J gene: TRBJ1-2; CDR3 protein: ASSHRGLDGYT
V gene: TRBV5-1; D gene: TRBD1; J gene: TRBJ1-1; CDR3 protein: ASSLALTGSTEAF
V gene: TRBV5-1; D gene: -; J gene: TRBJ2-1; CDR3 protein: ASSADPSSSYNEQF
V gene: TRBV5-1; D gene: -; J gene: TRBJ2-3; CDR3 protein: ASRGAGGTDTQY
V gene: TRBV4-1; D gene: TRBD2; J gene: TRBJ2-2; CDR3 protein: ASSRLGLVPTGELF
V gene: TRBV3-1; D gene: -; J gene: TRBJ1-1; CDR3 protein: ASSQDWGTSESEAF
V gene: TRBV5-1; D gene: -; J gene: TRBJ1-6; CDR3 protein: ASSLAGVGSLNSPLH
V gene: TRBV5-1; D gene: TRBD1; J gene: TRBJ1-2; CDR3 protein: ASSGGTGVSYGYT
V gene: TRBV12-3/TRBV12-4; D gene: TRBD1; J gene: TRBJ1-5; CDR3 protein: ASNLLQGYNQPQH
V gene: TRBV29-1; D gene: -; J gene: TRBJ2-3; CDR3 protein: SVETSRTNTQY
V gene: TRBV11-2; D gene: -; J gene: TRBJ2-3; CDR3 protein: ASSLDSADTQY
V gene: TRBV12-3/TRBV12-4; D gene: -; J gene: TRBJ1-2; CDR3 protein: ASMGGMKTRGNYT
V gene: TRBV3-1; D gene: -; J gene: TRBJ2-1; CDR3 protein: ASSQVADNYNEQF
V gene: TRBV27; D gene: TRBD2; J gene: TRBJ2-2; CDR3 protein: ATMGLAGGRGELF
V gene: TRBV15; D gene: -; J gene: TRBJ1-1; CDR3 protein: ATSPSGKNTEAF
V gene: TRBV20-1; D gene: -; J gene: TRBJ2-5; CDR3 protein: SARGAETQY
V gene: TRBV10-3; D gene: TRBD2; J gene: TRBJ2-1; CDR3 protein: ATRLAGAADNEQF
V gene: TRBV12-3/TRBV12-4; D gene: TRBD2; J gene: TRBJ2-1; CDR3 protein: ASSSSLAGGDQQF
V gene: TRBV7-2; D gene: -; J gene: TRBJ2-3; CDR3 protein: ASSAFQDTQY
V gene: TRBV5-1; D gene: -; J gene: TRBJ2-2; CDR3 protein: ASSLSPVAGELF
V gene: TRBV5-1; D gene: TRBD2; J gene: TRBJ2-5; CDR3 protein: ASRGSSGSDLMVQETQY
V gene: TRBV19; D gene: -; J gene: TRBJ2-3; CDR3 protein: ATRRATGTDTQY
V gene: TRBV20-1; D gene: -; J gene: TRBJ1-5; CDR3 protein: SAVDSNQPQH
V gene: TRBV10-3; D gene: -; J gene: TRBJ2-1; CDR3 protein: AISESGDFEQF
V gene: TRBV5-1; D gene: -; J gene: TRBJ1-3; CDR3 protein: ASSPKGVGYGNTIY
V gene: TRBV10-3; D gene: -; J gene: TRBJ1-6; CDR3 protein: AISVMGDSSPLH
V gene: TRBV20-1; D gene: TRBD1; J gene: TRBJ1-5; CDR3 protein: SARRPGTGGGNQPQH
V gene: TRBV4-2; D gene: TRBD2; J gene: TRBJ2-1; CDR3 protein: ASSPAAGGEYNEQF
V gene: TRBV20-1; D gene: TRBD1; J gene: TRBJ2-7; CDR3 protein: SARGGVVGSYEQY
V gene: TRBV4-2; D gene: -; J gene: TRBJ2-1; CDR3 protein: ASSPDRASVYNEQF
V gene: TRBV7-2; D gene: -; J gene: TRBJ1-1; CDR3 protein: ASSPTRGLGTEAF
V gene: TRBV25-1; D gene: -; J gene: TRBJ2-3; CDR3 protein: ASSTGTYSTDTQY
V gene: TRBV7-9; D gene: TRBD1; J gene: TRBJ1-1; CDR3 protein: ASIPGQLNTEAF
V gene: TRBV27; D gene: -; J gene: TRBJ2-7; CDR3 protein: ASRSILGSYEQY
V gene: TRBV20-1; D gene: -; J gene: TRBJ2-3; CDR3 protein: SARVSPDTQY
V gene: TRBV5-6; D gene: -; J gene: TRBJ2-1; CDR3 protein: ASSLVATDEQF
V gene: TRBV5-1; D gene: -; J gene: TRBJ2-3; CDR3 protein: ASSLEQRADTQY
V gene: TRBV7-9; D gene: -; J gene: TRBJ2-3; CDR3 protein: ASSLDRDRAGVPQY
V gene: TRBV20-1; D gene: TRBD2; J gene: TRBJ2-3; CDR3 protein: SATRLAVTDTQY
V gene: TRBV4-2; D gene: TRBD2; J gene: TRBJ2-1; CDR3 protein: ASSRLISGGRANEQF
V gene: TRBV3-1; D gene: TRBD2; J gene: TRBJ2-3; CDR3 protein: ASSPPSGRALGDTQY
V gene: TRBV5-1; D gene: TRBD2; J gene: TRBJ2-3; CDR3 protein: ASSRRAGGADTQY
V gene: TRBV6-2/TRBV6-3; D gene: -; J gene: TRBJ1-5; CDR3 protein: ASSPRVQSNQPQH
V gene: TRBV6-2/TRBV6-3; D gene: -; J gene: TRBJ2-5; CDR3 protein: ASCLGATQY
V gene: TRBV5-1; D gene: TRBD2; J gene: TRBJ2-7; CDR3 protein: ASSRGLAGGPSYEQY
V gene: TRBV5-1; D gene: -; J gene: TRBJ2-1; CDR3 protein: ASSLGAAGGGEQF
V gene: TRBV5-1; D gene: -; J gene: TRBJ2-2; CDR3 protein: ASSFGTQDTGELF
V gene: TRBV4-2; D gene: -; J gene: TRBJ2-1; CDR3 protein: ASSQPVRDNEQF
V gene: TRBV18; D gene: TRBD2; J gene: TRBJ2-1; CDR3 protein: ASSPGGNTNNEQF
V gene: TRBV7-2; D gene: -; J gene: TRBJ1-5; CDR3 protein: ASSYSGQVQPQH
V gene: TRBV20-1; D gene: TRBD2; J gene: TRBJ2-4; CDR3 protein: SARDWLAGELAKNIQY
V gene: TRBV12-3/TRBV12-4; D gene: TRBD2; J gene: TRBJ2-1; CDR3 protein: ASSHYSGSSYNEQF
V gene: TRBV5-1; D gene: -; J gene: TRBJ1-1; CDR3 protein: ASSATREPNTEAF